This entry is about one T cell receptor (beta chain). The assay was immunoSEQ multiplex PCR, and TCRdb's table has in-frame clones only and misses some. The repertoire holds about 270,000 clones, approximately 87% seen once, with roughly 12% in the top ten. These data come from a study of blood T cell repertoires in COVID-19. This CDR3 contains 16 residues. Trimming shortened V by 4 bases and J by 5 bases, and 20 bases separated the two germline ends. Germline CDR1 and CDR2: MNHEY and SVGAGI. The sequenced material came from peripheral blood. This sequence was found in a woman aged 25 to 39 with COVID-19, enrolled during active disease. This rearrangement joins TRBV6-5 to TRBJ1-2, with D possibly TRBD1 on 6 matching bases. In DNA form, the CDR3 reads TGTGCCAGCAGTTCCCTTAGATATACAGGGCAGTATGGCTACACCTTC. Translation: CASSSLRYTGQYGYTF.